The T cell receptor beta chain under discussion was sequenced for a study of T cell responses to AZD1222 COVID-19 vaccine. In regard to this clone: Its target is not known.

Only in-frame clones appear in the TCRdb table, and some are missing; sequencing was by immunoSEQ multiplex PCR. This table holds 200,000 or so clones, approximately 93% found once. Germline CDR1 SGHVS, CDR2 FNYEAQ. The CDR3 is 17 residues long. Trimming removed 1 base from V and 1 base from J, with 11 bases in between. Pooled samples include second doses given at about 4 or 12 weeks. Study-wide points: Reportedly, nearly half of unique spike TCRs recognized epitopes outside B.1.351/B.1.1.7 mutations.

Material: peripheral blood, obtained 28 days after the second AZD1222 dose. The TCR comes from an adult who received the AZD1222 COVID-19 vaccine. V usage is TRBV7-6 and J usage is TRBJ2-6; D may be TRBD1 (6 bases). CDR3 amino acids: CASSLGGLNSGANVLTF. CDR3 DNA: TGTGCCAGCAGCTTAGGGGGGCTTAATTCTGGGGCCAACGTCCTGACTTTC.